What follows are 27 T cell receptor beta chains derived from one specimen sequenced in a study of OX40 agonist ivuxolimab in advanced cancers. Sequenced by immunoSEQ multiplex PCR; TCRdb stores in-frame clones only, minus some. This table holds more than 20,000 clones, about 83% found once. Source: CD4+ or CD8+ T cells sorted from blood, taken in a trial of the OX40 agonist ivuxolimab. The receptors were sampled from an adult with an advanced solid tumor such as melanoma, head and neck, liver or kidney cancer.

This chain uses TRBV7-3 with TRBJ2-1; 14 nucleotides align to TRBD2. In germline, CDR1 is SGHTA, CDR2 FQGTGA. V shed 2 bases, J shed 2 bases, and the junction held 5 bases outside the gene matches. This CDR3 is 18 amino acids long. CDR3 in DNA: TGTGCCAGCAGCTTAGGGACTAGCGGGGGTGCCCCCTACAATGAGCAGTTCTTC. Translating it yields CASSLGTSGGAPYNEQFF.

The V call is TRBV11-2, the J call TRBJ2-7; TRBD2 aligns across 8 bases. The germline CDR1 and CDR2 sequences are SGHAT and FQNNGV. This CDR3 contains 16 residues. V shed 2 bases and J 5 bases; nucleotides not matched to a gene: 11. The chain's CDR3 is CASSLRGSGSPDEQYF. For the CDR3, the DNA is TGTGCCAGCAGCTTAAGGGGGAGCGGGAGCCCGGACGAGCAGTACTTC.

The chain employs TRBV11-2 and TRBJ2-7; TRBD2 might be the D (5 bases). The CDR3 loop spans 13 amino acids. Deletions cut 3 bases from V and 4 bases from J, with 10 bases between. CDR1 and CDR2 from the germline V gene are SGHAT and FQNNGV. CDR3 nucleotide sequence: TGTGCCAGCAGCTTCGGGGTTACTTACGAGCAGTACTTC. Amino acid sequence: CASSFGVTYEQYF.

The V and J genes are TRBV7-9 and TRBJ2-1; TRBD2 might be the D (5 bases). Germline CDR1 reads SEHNR; CDR2 reads FQNEAQ (reference sequence). The CDR3 is 15 amino acids. Between the trimmed V and J ends, which lost 0 bases and 3 bases, there was a span of 9 bases. The CDR3 coding sequence is TGTGCCAGCAGCTTAGCGGGAGAACTCTACAATGAGCAGTTCTTC. This codes for CASSLAGELYNEQFF. Variable domain in full (rest from reference TRBV7-9 and TRBJ2-1): DTGVSQNPRHKITKRGQNVTFRCDPISEHNRLYWYRQTLGQGPEFLTYFQNEAQLEKSRLLSDRFSAERPKGSFSTLEIQRTEQGDSAMYLCASSLAGELYNEQFFGPGTRLTVL.

J is TRBJ2-7 and V is TRBV28, with D hard to call. Germline assignment: CDR1 MDHEN and CDR2 SYDVKM. The CDR3 length is 15 residues. Between the trimmed V and J ends, which lost 6 bases and 5 bases, there was a span of 20 bases. CDR3 region: CASRNRALPWDEQYF. The CDR3 DNA is TGTGCCAGCAGGAACCGGGCGCTTCCTTGGGACGAGCAGTACTTC.

This rearrangement joins TRBV13 to TRBJ2-7; 11 bases are shared with TRBD2. Trimming at V came to 5 bases and at J to 0 bases, leaving 6 bases not matched to a gene. In germline, CDR1 is PRHDT, CDR2 FYEKMQ (reference sequence). CDR3 length: 16 amino acids. CDR3 DNA sequence: TGTGCCAGCAGCCCAACCGGGACTAGCGGCTCCTACGAGCAGTACTTC. This translates into CASSPTGTSGSYEQYF. The entire variable domain, with the rest obtained from reference TRBV13 and TRBJ2-7, is as follows: AAGVIQSPRHLIKEKRETATLKCYPIPRHDTVYWYQQGPGQDPQFLISFYEKMQSDKGSIPDRFSAQQFSDYHSELNMSSLELGDSALYFCASSPTGTSGSYEQYFGPGTRLTVT.

The chain uses TRBV28 and TRBJ1-1, with a possible D match to TRBD1 (6 bases). V lost 2 bases, J lost 8 bases, and 15 bases lay in between. This CDR3 has 14 residues. Germline V CDR1 and CDR2: MDHEN, SYDVKM. CDR3 residues: CASSLVAQGKEAFF. CDR3 DNA sequence: TGTGCCAGCAGTTTAGTCGCTCAGGGGAAGGAAGCTTTCTTT.

This clone has just one count. The chain joins TRBV29-1 to TRBJ2-3; 7 bases line up with TRBD1. Germline-derived CDR1 and CDR2 are SQVTM and ANQGSEA. V gave up 7 bases and J gave up 6 bases; unmatched junction bases: 16. The CDR3 covers 15 residues. The CDR3 DNA is TGCAGCGCTCTTACCCCTCCGACAGGGACCGATACGCAGTATTTT. It is translated as CSALTPPTGTDTQYF.

The rearrangement uses TRBV13 and TRBJ2-3; D is uncertain. Trimming removed 4 bases at V and 5 bases at J, with 7 bases between. CDR1 is PRHDT and CDR2 is FYEKMQ in the germline V gene (reference sequence). The CDR3 is made up of 12 amino acids. As DNA, the CDR3 is TGTGCCAGCAGCTCGTATCGAGATACGCAGTATTTT. Residues: CASSSYRDTQYF. Filled out from reference TRBV13 and TRBJ2-3, the complete variable domain reads AAGVIQSPRHLIKEKRETATLKCYPIPRHDTVYWYQQGPGQDPQFLISFYEKMQSDKGSIPDRFSAQQFSDYHSELNMSSLELGDSALYFCASSSYRDTQYFGPGTRLTVL.

The chain joins TRBV19 to TRBJ2-7; tentatively, D is TRBD1 (5 bases). With 3 bases removed from V and 6 bases from J, the gap between germline ends came to 12 bases. Germline CDR1 and CDR2: LNHDA and SQIVND (reference sequence). This CDR3 contains 13 residues. CDR3 DNA: TGTGCCAGTAGTATCCAGGGTTATGGCGAGCAGTACTTC. As protein: CASSIQGYGEQYF.

This clone was seen only once. J is TRBJ2-5 and V is TRBV4-1; D unclear. V gave up 3 bases and J gave up 3 bases, with 17 bases separating them. Germline V gene sequence: CDR1 MGHRA, CDR2 YSYEKL. CDR3 length equals 16 residues. CDR3 sequence (DNA): TGCGCCAGCAGCCACCTCCCCCTAGGACGGAAAGAGACCCAGTACTTC. This codes for CASSHLPLGRKETQYF.

The chain recombines TRBV28 with TRBJ2-6; a weak D match, TRBD1 (5 bases). This CDR3 is 16 amino acids long. Per the germline V gene, CDR1 is MDHEN and CDR2 is SYDVKM. V was clipped by 3 bases and J by 4 bases, with 13 bases between them. CDR3 DNA sequence: TGTGCCAGCAGTTTGGGGCAGCTGGGAGGGGCCAACGTCCTGACTTTC. It translates to CASSLGQLGGANVLTF. Full variable domain (missing parts from reference TRBV28 and TRBJ2-6): DVKVTQSSRYLVKRTGEKVFLECVQDMDHENMFWYRQDPGLGLRLIYFSYDVKMKEKGDIPEGYSVSREKKERFSLILESASTNQTSMYLCASSLGQLGGANVLTFGAGSRLTVL.

This chain links TRBV11-3 with TRBJ2-7; either TRBD1 or TRBD2 may supply D (5 bases each). The CDR3 sequence is 13 residues long. CDR1 and CDR2 (germline): SGHNT, YENEEA. V dropped 5 bases and J dropped 6 bases, with 14 bases sitting between them. The CDR3 bases are TGTGCCAGCAGCCTCACGGCAGGGAGCGAGCAGTACTTC. This codes for CASSLTAGSEQYF.

The genes are TRBV7-2 and TRBJ1-2, with a weak D call TRBD1 (5 bases). The V gene's germline CDR1 is SGHTA and CDR2 FQGNSA. The CDR3 sequence is 15 residues long. V was trimmed by 5 bases and J by 4 bases, leaving 17 bases between them. CDR3 sequence: CASSRNTGGLYGYTF. CDR3 DNA sequence: TGTGCCAGCAGCCGAAATACAGGAGGACTCTATGGCTACACCTTC.

The rearrangement uses TRBV10-1 and TRBJ2-7; no definite D call. The V gene lost 2 bases and the J gene lost 0 bases, with 5 bases spanning the gap. The CDR3 has 13 residues. Germline CDR1 WNHNN, CDR2 SYGVQD (reference sequence). The CDR3 coding sequence is TGCGCCAGCAGTGAGAGGAGCTCCTACGAGCAGTACTTC. Residues: CASSERSSYEQYF.

The V call is TRBV5-5, the J call TRBJ1-4, with 12 bases aligning to TRBD1. V dropped 4 bases and J dropped 8; count of bases not matched to a gene: 6. The germline V gene encodes CDR1 SGHKS and CDR2 YYEKEE (reference sequence). CDR3 size: 15 residues. The CDR3 reads CASSGTGGGNEKLFF. In nucleotides, the CDR3 is TGTGCCAGCAGCGGGACAGGGGGCGGTAACGAAAAACTGTTTTTT.

The CDR3 spells CASSQDNYSPTYNEQFF. CDR3 nucleotides: TGTGCCAGCAGCCAAGATAACTACTCCCCTACCTACAATGAGCAGTTCTTC. The gene calls are TRBV4-2 and TRBJ2-1; no reliable D call. Germline values: CDR1 LGHNA, CDR2 YNFKEQ. The CDR3 consists of 17 residues. V gave up 0 bases and J gave up 2 bases, with 14 bases separating them.

The chain combines TRBV5-1 with TRBJ1-1; D is undetermined. There are 13 residues in the CDR3. The V gene lost 0 bases and the J gene lost 0 bases, with 3 bases spanning the gap. Germline V gene lookup returns CDR1 SGHRS and CDR2 YFSETQ. CDR3 in amino acids: CASSLGVNTEAFF. CDR3 bases: TGCGCCAGCAGCTTGGGAGTGAACACTGAAGCTTTCTTT.

The genes are TRBV6-1 and TRBJ2-1; a possible D gene is TRBD1 (5 bases). CDR3 size: 14 residues. Trimming removed 4 bases at V and 2 bases at J, with 9 bases between. Germline lookup yields CDR1 MNHNS and CDR2 SASEGT. The CDR3 here is CASSVAGPYNEQFF. For the CDR3, the DNA is TGTGCCAGCAGTGTGGCAGGGCCCTACAATGAGCAGTTCTTC.

The J gene is TRBJ2-5, the V gene TRBV28, with a tentative D call TRBD1 (5 bases). The germline V gene has CDR1 MDHEN and CDR2 SYDVKM. The CDR3 has 18 amino acids. V lost 6 bases to trimming and J lost 2 bases, with 25 bases between them. The CDR3 DNA follows: TGTGCCAGCAGCAAAACTACAGGCAGGTCTTCGAGGCAAGAGACCCAGTACTTC. This codes for CASSKTTGRSSRQETQYF.

The chain links TRBV30 to TRBJ2-7, with D perhaps matching TRBD1 (5 bases). Germline V gene data show CDR1 as GTSNPN and CDR2 as SVGIG (reference sequence). V was shortened by 4 bases and J by 3 bases, with 10 bases between the two germline ends. The CDR3 extends over 12 amino acids. CDR3: CAWKGVGYEQYF. CDR3 nucleotide sequence: TGTGCCTGGAAAGGGGTGGGCTACGAGCAGTACTTC.

The chain couples TRBV5-1 to TRBJ1-2, with TRBD1 matching 8 bases. The CDR3 covers 14 residues. Germline V lookup: CDR1 SGHRS, CDR2 YFSETQ. V was clipped by 4 bases and J by 8 bases; unmatched bases: 10. CDR3 loop: CASSPEQGTGGYTF. Here the CDR3 DNA reads TGCGCCAGCAGCCCTGAACAGGGGACAGGCGGCTACACCTTC.

This clone has just one count. The chain employs TRBV10-3 and TRBJ2-1; the D is unclear. Trimming removed 0 bases from V and 5 bases from J, with 11 bases in between. CDR3 length: 15 amino acids. CDR1 ENHRY and CDR2 SYGVKD come from the germline V gene. The CDR3 protein is CAISESRTPDNEQFF. The CDR3 coding sequence is TGTGCCATCAGTGAGTCGCGGACCCCAGACAATGAGCAGTTCTTC.

V is TRBV18 and J is TRBJ2-7; D is ambiguous. Trimming took off 3 bases at V and 3 bases at J, with 9 bases between the two ends. Germline CDR1 reads KGHSH; CDR2 reads LQKENI. The CDR3 has 13 amino acids. CDR3 region: CASSPTWGYEQYF. The CDR3 DNA sequence: TGTGCCAGCTCACCGACCTGGGGCTACGAGCAGTACTTC.

The chain recombines TRBV4-1 with TRBJ2-1, with D perhaps matching TRBD1 (6 bases). From germline, CDR1 is MGHRA and CDR2 YSYEKL. The V gene lost 3 bases and the J gene lost 5 bases, with 14 bases spanning the gap. The CDR3 totals 15 residues. CDR3 sequence: CASSHEDSSNNEQFF. In DNA, the CDR3 is TGCGCCAGCAGCCACGAGGACAGTAGTAACAATGAGCAGTTCTTC.

The chain has TRBV7-2 and TRBJ2-5; D assignment may be TRBD1 or TRBD2 (6 bases each). There are 14 residues in the CDR3. CDR1 and CDR2 (germline): SGHTA, FQGNSA. The germline V and J ends were trimmed by 2 bases and 7 bases, with 14 bases remaining between them. The CDR3 sequence: CASSLSGAQGTQYF. The CDR3 DNA follows: TGTGCCAGCAGCTTATCGGGGGCGCAGGGGACCCAGTACTTC.

The chain combines TRBV7-3 with TRBJ2-1, with TRBD1 as a possible D gene (7 bases). With 5 bases removed from V and 4 bases from J, the gap between germline ends came to 15 bases. Germline loops: CDR1 SGHTA, CDR2 FQGTGA. The CDR3 runs to 15 residues. For the CDR3, the DNA is TGTGCCAGCAGCCCCGCGGGGACAGCTTACAATGAGCAGTTCTTC. Its translation is CASSPAGTAYNEQFF.